This T cell receptor (beta chain) comes out of a study of metastatic and nonmetastatic thyroid tumors. The wider study: Both malignant and benign thyroid patients supplied peripheral blood and tumor or nodule tissue samples, across which the repertoires of these patients were then compared. Study-level findings and limits: Significantly higher TCR beta diversity was reportedly seen in malignant thyroid tumors than benign nodules, in blood and tumor.

Per the original methods: The study's classifier, a distant-metastasis tool for papillary thyroid cancer, was built using CDR3 differences across clinicopathological groups. TCRdb re-analyzed the PCR reads using MiXCR. The V and J calls follow TCRdb's processing rather than the paper's. The table has about 25,000 clones, approximately 20% seen once. V lost 3 bases to trimming and J lost 1 base, with 13 bases between them. Looked up from germline, CDR1 is LGHNA and CDR2 is YNFKEQ. The CDR3 loop spans 17 amino acids. Ten or more counts support this clone. Its antigen is not identified. No treatment of any kind had been given to any patient before thyroid surgery.

This receptor was taken from a female donor with papillary thyroid cancer or a benign thyroid nodule (not recorded which). Some clones in this sample may be carry-over from other donors' samples. The gene calls are TRBV4-2 and TRBJ2-6; weak D call: TRBD2 (6 bases). Input material: blood. CDR3 DNA: TGTGCCAGCAGCCAGGACTACAGCGGGTCTGGGGCCAACGTCCTGACTTTC. Amino acid sequence: CASSQDYSGSGANVLTF.